These 8 T cell receptor beta chains came from one sample sequenced in a study of early T cells in non-severe SARS-CoV-2 infection. TCRdb re-analysed the 5' RACE reads in MiXCR, keeping a single row per CDR3 protein. Among some 64,000 distinct CDR3 sequences listed, roughly 10% were seen once. What was sequenced was whole blood. These receptors originate from an adult who was a healthcare worker with PCR-confirmed SARS-CoV-2 infection or an uninfected control (not recorded which).

This clonotype was detected a few times. The J gene is TRBJ1-1, the V gene TRBV5-1; maybe TRBD1 (5 bases). Between the trimmed V and J ends, which lost 0 bases and 6 bases, there was a span of 9 bases. The length of the CDR3 is 13 residues. The V gene's germline CDR1 is SGHRS and CDR2 YFSETQ. CDR3 sequence reads: CASSLAGLSEAFF. CDR3 coding DNA: TGCGCCAGCAGCTTGGCGGGACTCTCTGAAGCTTTCTTT.

This clonotype occurred many times. The V call is TRBV11-2, the J call TRBJ2-1, with D tentatively TRBD2 (6 bases). The CDR3 sequence is 18 residues long. CDR1 is SGHAT, CDR2 FQNNGV, per germline. The V end lost 0 bases, the J end lost 0 bases, and 15 bases lay between the germline ends. Here the CDR3 DNA reads TGTGCCAGCAGCTTAGATCGAGGTGCGGGAAGCTCCTACAATGAGCAGTTCTTC. Its protein is CASSLDRGAGSSYNEQFF. The whole variable domain, remainder taken from reference TRBV11-2 and TRBJ2-1, is EAGVAQSPRYKIIEKRQSVAFWCNPISGHATLYWYQQILGQGPKLLIQFQNNGVVDDSQLPKDRFSAERLKGVDSTLKIQPAKLEDSAVYLCASSLDRGAGSSYNEQFFGPGTRLTVL.

In regard to this clonotype: Just one base apart from a much larger clone, this may be a read error. This chain connects TRBV13 to TRBJ2-3; 11 bases line up with TRBD2. The CDR3 loop spans 17 amino acids. Germline V CDR1 and CDR2: PRHDT, FYEKMQ (reference sequence). The J segment lost 5 bases and the V segment lost 4 bases, leaving 11 bases of the junction unmatched. The CDR3 nucleotides are TGTGCCAGCAGCTATGGCGAAGTAGCGGGGGGGCTAGATACGCAGTATTTT. Translated, it gives CASSYGEVAGGLDTQYF.

The chain links TRBV7-9 to TRBJ2-1; tentatively, D is TRBD2 (6 bases). V lost 4 bases and J 3 bases, leaving 10 bases between the germline ends. The CDR3 totals 14 residues. The germline gives CDR1 SEHNR, CDR2 FQNEAQ (reference sequence). This CDR3 reads CASSSGEYYNEQFF. The CDR3 bases are TGTGCCAGCAGCTCGGGGGAGTACTACAATGAGCAGTTCTTC.

The chain is built from TRBV6-5 and TRBJ2-5; D is perhaps TRBD1 (6 bases). The V end lost 4 bases, the J end lost 10 bases, and 16 bases lay between the germline ends. Germline-derived CDR1 and CDR2 are MNHEY and SVGAGI. This CDR3 has 13 residues. The CDR3 sequence is CASSSYRDWIQYF. The DNA for the CDR3 is TGTGCCAGCAGTTCGTACAGGGATTGGATCCAGTACTTC.

This clonotype was picked up a small number of times. The rearrangement links TRBV6-5 to TRBJ2-7; 9 bases are a match to TRBD2. Germline loops: CDR1 MNHEY, CDR2 SVGAGI. The V gene end was trimmed by 6 bases and the J gene end by 0 bases; junction bases not matched to a gene: 3. The CDR3 is made up of 14 amino acids. The CDR3 nucleotides are TGTGCCAGCAGCAAGCGGGGGGCCTCCTACGAGCAGTACTTC. Its protein is CASSKRGASYEQYF.

Ten or more counts support this clonotype. The V gene is TRBV13, the J gene TRBJ2-5, with 11 bases aligning to TRBD2. This CDR3 has 15 residues. The V gene's germline CDR1 is PRHDT and CDR2 FYEKMQ (reference sequence). Germline trimming cut 2 bases from V and 3 bases from J; bases unmatched to any gene: 2. The CDR3 reads CASSLLAGGKETQYF. In nucleotides, the CDR3 is TGTGCCAGCAGCTTACTAGCGGGGGGAAAAGAGACCCAGTACTTC.

V gene TRBV25-1 combines with J gene TRBJ1-1; D is uncertain. CDR1 and CDR2 (germline): MGHDK, SYGVNS. The CDR3 totals 11 residues. Deletions cut 2 bases from V and 7 bases from J, with 5 bases between. The CDR3: CASSEGYEAFF. As DNA, the CDR3 is TGTGCCAGCAGTGAAGGATATGAAGCTTTCTTT.